A single sample gave rise to the 30 T cell receptor beta chains below, sequenced in a study of T cell responses to AZD1222 COVID-19 vaccine. Generated by immunoSEQ multiplex PCR, the TCRdb table keeps only in-frame clones and is missing some. The data show 45,000 or so clones, about 83% seen once. Sequences were derived from peripheral blood, sampled on day 0 of AZD1222 vaccination. These receptors originate from an adult in good health.

The genes are TRBV5-1 and TRBJ2-1, with D hard to call. This CDR3 region has 13 residues. Looked up from germline, CDR1 is SGHRS and CDR2 is YFSETQ. The ends were cut back, 4 bases at V and 7 bases at J, with 12 bases in the middle. The CDR3 DNA reads TGCGCCAGCAGCCCCCCGAACGCGAATGAGCAGTTCTTC. Translated, it gives CASSPPNANEQFF.

The chain uses TRBV30 and TRBJ1-1, with 10 nucleotides matching TRBD1. J was trimmed by 5 bases and V by 2 bases; bases with no gene match: 5. The CDR3 contains 14 residues. The germline gives CDR1 GTSNPN, CDR2 SVGIG (reference sequence). Here the CDR3 reads CAWSHTGQGTEAFF. The DNA of the CDR3 is TGTGCCTGGAGTCATACGGGACAGGGGACTGAAGCTTTCTTT. Full variable domain (rest looked up from reference TRBV30 and TRBJ1-1): SQTIHQWPATLVQPVGSPLSLECTVEGTSNPNLYWYRQAAGRGLQLLFYSVGIGQISSEVPQNLSASRPQDRQFILSSKKLLLSDSGFYLCAWSHTGQGTEAFFGQGTRLTVV.

CDR3 DNA: TGTGCCAGCAGTTCCCCGGGCGGGACGAACACCGGGGAGCTGTTTTTT. Encoded protein: CASSSPGGTNTGELFF. J is TRBJ2-2 and V is TRBV6-5, with D perhaps TRBD2 (6 bases). V was cut by 4 bases and J by 0 bases, with 12 bases left in between. This CDR3 spans 16 amino acids. CDR1 and CDR2 from the germline V gene are MNHEY and SVGAGI.

V is TRBV2 and J is TRBJ1-1, with D unclear. V lost 1 base to trimming and J lost 6 bases, with 9 bases between them. CDR3 length equals 13 residues. The germline gives CDR1 SNHLY, CDR2 FYNNEI. CDR3 DNA: TGTGCCAGCAGTGAAGACCCGAGGGCTGAAGCTTTCTTT. Translated, it gives CASSEDPRAEAFF.

The chain couples TRBV28 to TRBJ2-7, with 8 bases fitting TRBD2. Germline values: CDR1 MDHEN, CDR2 SYDVKM. Trimming at V came to 4 bases and at J to 6 bases, leaving 14 bases not matched to a gene. This CDR3 region has 16 residues. The CDR3 sequence is CASSYPAGLASIEQYF. CDR3 sequence (DNA): TGTGCCAGCAGTTATCCAGCCGGACTAGCTTCAATCGAGCAGTACTTC.

The V gene is TRBV29-1, the J gene TRBJ2-1; 13 nucleotides match TRBD2. Germline CDR1 and CDR2: SQVTM and ANQGSEA. Unmatched junction bases numbered 6, after V lost 0 bases and J lost 1 base. The CDR3 loop spans 18 amino acids. CDR3 loop: CSVEEPGLAGTSYNEQFF. CDR3 DNA sequence: TGCAGCGTTGAAGAGCCGGGACTAGCGGGAACGTCCTACAATGAGCAGTTCTTC.

The chain is built from TRBV5-1 and TRBJ2-3, with 8 bases matching TRBD2. The CDR3 runs to 16 residues. The junction had 15 bases not matched to a gene; V was cut back by 7 bases and J by 5 bases. From germline, CDR1 is SGHRS and CDR2 YFSETQ. The CDR3 DNA reads TGCGCCAGCGCCCCCTCGGTCGGGAGGGCCGGAGATACGCAGTATTTT. This codes for CASAPSVGRAGDTQYF. Supplemented by reference TRBV5-1 and TRBJ2-3, the full variable domain reads KAGVTQTPRYLIKTRGQQVTLSCSPISGHRSVSWYQQTPGQGLQFLFEYFSETQRNKGNFPGRFSGRQFSNSRSEMNVSTLELGDSALYLCASAPSVGRAGDTQYFGPGTRLTVL.

V and J are TRBV3-1 (or the pseudogene TRBV3-2) and TRBJ1-3; unclear D gene. This CDR3 is 14 amino acids long. The germline CDR1 and CDR2 sequences are LGHDT and YNNKEL (reference sequence). V was pared by 4 bases and J by 3 bases, with 10 bases between. For the CDR3, the DNA is TGTGCCAGCAGCCCGGGAGTCAATGGAAACACCATATATTTT. Translated, it gives CASSPGVNGNTIYF.

This sequence joins TRBV19 and TRBJ1-5; a weak D match, TRBD1 (5 bases). V was cut by 7 bases and J by 4 bases, with 14 bases left in between. Germline loops: CDR1 LNHDA, CDR2 SQIVND (reference sequence). The CDR3 sequence is 14 residues long. The CDR3 reads CASTIKQGNQPQHF. CDR3 coding DNA: TGTGCCAGTACAATCAAGCAGGGTAATCAGCCCCAGCATTTT.

In DNA form, the CDR3 reads TGTGCCAGCAGCTTGGGCGGTAAGGGACGTGGAAACACCATATATTTT. It yields the protein CASSLGGKGRGNTIYF. The J gene is TRBJ1-3, the V gene TRBV13; a weak D match, TRBD1 (5 bases). The CDR3 covers 16 residues. The V and J ends lost 3 bases and 3 bases respectively, with 15 bases between them. CDR1 and CDR2 from the germline V gene are PRHDT and FYEKMQ (reference sequence).

This chain links TRBV18 with TRBJ1-3; the D gene is possibly TRBD1 (5 bases). The CDR3 is made up of 15 amino acids. Germline assignment: CDR1 KGHSH and CDR2 LQKENI. V lost 1 base to trimming and J lost 2 bases, with 9 bases between them. The CDR3 loop is CASSPQADTGNTIYF. CDR3 DNA: TGTGCCAGCTCACCACAGGCGGACACTGGAAACACCATATATTTT.

V gene TRBV7-6 combines with J gene TRBJ2-1; TRBD2 matches 9 bases. The J segment lost 10 bases and the V segment lost 0 bases, leaving 13 bases of the junction unmatched. CDR1 is SGHVS, CDR2 FNYEAQ, per germline. The length of the CDR3 is 17 residues. The DNA for the CDR3 is TGTGCCAGCAGCTTAGCAAGGCGGGAGGGCGGACCACGGGAGCAGTTCTTC. Translating gives CASSLARREGGPREQFF.

The V and J genes are TRBV3-1 (or the pseudogene TRBV3-2) and TRBJ2-1, with 16 bases identical to TRBD2. Trimming cost V 4 bases and J 15 bases; bases outside gene matches: 12. The CDR3 is made up of 16 amino acids. Germline-derived CDR1 and CDR2 are LGHDT and YNNKEL (reference sequence). The CDR3 sequence: CASSPNPGLAGGLRFF. DNA for the CDR3: TGTGCCAGCAGCCCCAACCCGGGACTAGCGGGGGGGCTGCGGTTCTTC.

J is TRBJ2-1 and V is TRBV24-1; possibly TRBD1 for D (6 bases). The CDR3 contains 16 residues. Per germline, CDR1 KGHDR and CDR2 SFDVKD. Between the trimmed V and J ends, which lost 7 bases and 5 bases, there was a span of 20 bases. The CDR3 DNA reads TGTGCCACCAGCCCCCCAGGGGTTAACACCCACAATGAGCAGTTCTTC. Translating it yields CATSPPGVNTHNEQFF.

This rearrangement joins TRBV2 to TRBJ2-7, with 8 positions matching TRBD2. Germline CDR1 and CDR2: SNHLY and FYNNEI. The V gene end was trimmed by 6 bases and the J gene end by 6 bases; junction bases not matched to a gene: 10. The CDR3 length is 14 residues. The CDR3 is CASSPGLGGGEQYF. In DNA, the CDR3 is TGTGCCAGCAGCCCGGGACTAGGCGGAGGCGAGCAGTACTTC.

This chain connects TRBV6-2 or TRBV6-3 to TRBJ1-3; tentatively, D is TRBD1 (6 bases). There are 16 residues in the CDR3. Trimming cost V 3 bases and J 1 base, with 13 bases left between them. Germline-derived CDR1 and CDR2 are MNHEY and SVGEGT. CDR3 nucleotides: TGTGCCAGCAGTTATGGGGGCTTGGAGTCTGGAAACACCATATATTTT. This codes for CASSYGGLESGNTIYF.

The chain links TRBV10-1 to TRBJ2-7, with D tentatively TRBD1 (5 bases). Germline V gene lookup returns CDR1 WNHNN and CDR2 SYGVQD (reference sequence). The CDR3 has 13 residues. The germline V and J ends were trimmed by 3 bases and 1 base, with 7 bases remaining between them. The CDR3 region is CASSEGASYEQYF. For the CDR3, the DNA is TGCGCCAGCAGTGAAGGGGCGTCCTACGAGCAGTACTTC.

CDR3 coding DNA: TGTGCCAGCAGTGAGAGGCTAGTCTACGAGCAGTACTTC. Encoded protein: CASSERLVYEQYF. The chain combines TRBV2 with TRBJ2-7, with D unresolved. The CDR3 loop spans 13 amino acids. V was shortened by 3 bases and J by 3 bases, with 9 bases between the two germline ends. The germline CDR1 and CDR2 sequences are SNHLY and FYNNEI.

The CDR3 is CASGLMLGGNTIYF. CDR3 sequence (DNA): TGTGCTAGTGGTTTGATGCTGGGTGGAAACACCATATATTTT. The V gene is TRBV12-5, the J gene TRBJ1-3; D is unclear. Trimming took 2 bases from V and 3 from J, leaving 8 bases between them. Germline V gene data show CDR1 as LGHNT and CDR2 as FRNRAP. The CDR3 runs to 14 residues.

This chain uses TRBV11-2 with TRBJ2-1; D is uncertain. This CDR3 spans 15 amino acids. Trimming removed 0 bases at V and 7 bases at J, with 13 bases between. Germline V CDR1 and CDR2: SGHAT, FQNNGV. Here the CDR3 DNA reads TGTGCCAGCAGCTTAGAGGCAGGTAGGCGGAATGAGCAGTTCTTC. It codes for CASSLEAGRRNEQFF.

This clone was picked up a small number of times. V is TRBV30 and J is TRBJ1-2; 8 bases align to TRBD1. CDR1 is GTSNPN and CDR2 is SVGIG in the germline V gene (reference sequence). V lost 1 base and J lost 8; bases outside the gene matches: 3. The CDR3 extends over 12 amino acids. The CDR3 spells CAWSARQGGYTF. The CDR3 nucleotides read TGTGCCTGGAGTGCTAGACAGGGGGGCTACACCTTC.

The DNA of the CDR3 is TGTGCCAGCAGCGCCGGGACAGGGTCCTACAATGAGCAGTTCTTC. Translated, it gives CASSAGTGSYNEQFF. V and J are TRBV7-9 and TRBJ2-1, with 9 positions matching TRBD1. With V trimmed by 5 bases and J by 1 base, 3 bases remained unmatched. Germline V gives CDR1 SEHNR, CDR2 FQNEAQ (reference sequence). The CDR3 totals 15 residues. Full variable domain (rest looked up from reference TRBV7-9 and TRBJ2-1): DTGVSQNPRHKITKRGQNVTFRCDPISEHNRLYWYRQTLGQGPEFLTYFQNEAQLEKSRLLSDRFSAERPKGSFSTLEIQRTEQGDSAMYLCASSAGTGSYNEQFFGPGTRLTVL.

This chain joins TRBV4-3 and TRBJ2-2; D is possibly TRBD2 (6 bases). V was clipped by 4 bases and J by 1 base, with 13 bases between them. This CDR3 has 16 amino acids. From germline, CDR1 is LGHNA and CDR2 YSLEER. The CDR3 DNA reads as TGCGCCAGCAGCCGATTATCCGGGGGGAACACCGGGGAGCTGTTTTTT. It is translated as CASSRLSGGNTGELFF.

The CDR3 here is CASSLGTGAYNEQFF. The CDR3 DNA reads as TGTGCCAGCAGTCTCGGGACAGGGGCGTACAATGAGCAGTTCTTC. The gene calls are TRBV27 and TRBJ2-1; 10 bases map to TRBD1. The germline V gene has CDR1 MNHEY and CDR2 SMNVEV (reference sequence). J was trimmed by 4 bases and V by 5 bases; bases with no gene match: 5. This CDR3 comprises 15 residues.

This clone was observed a single time. J is TRBJ1-2 and V is TRBV5-1, with 8 bases aligning to TRBD1. Trimming took 5 bases from V and 4 from J; bases not matched to a gene: 10. The CDR3 extends over 15 amino acids. Per germline, CDR1 SGHRS and CDR2 YFSETQ. This CDR3 reads CASSWGQERFYGYTF. The DNA for the CDR3 is TGCGCCAGCAGTTGGGGACAGGAACGCTTCTATGGCTACACCTTC.

Remarks on this clone: In the same sample, other DNA sequences code for this CDR3. This chain links TRBV5-6 with TRBJ1-1, with D uncertain. Germline values: CDR1 SGHDT, CDR2 YYEEEE. This CDR3 has 14 amino acids. Between the trimmed V and J ends, which lost 0 bases and 0 bases, there was a span of 6 bases. The CDR3 coding sequence is TGTGCCAGCAGCTTGGGTCAGGTGAACACTGAAGCTTTCTTT. Amino acids: CASSLGQVNTEAFF.

CDR3 nucleotide sequence: TGTGCCAGCAGTTACACGTCGGGCAGAGGGACAGGGCGTTACACTGAAGCTTTCTTT. Encoded protein: CASSYTSGRGTGRYTEAFF. This sequence joins TRBV6-2 or TRBV6-3 and TRBJ1-1, with TRBD1 matching over 9 bases. In germline, CDR1 is MNHEY, CDR2 SVGEGT. V trimming: 2 bases; J trimming: 3 bases; junction bases outside the gene matches: 16. The CDR3 sequence is 19 residues long.

This chain connects TRBV9 to TRBJ1-6; no clear D. Germline CDR1 reads SGDLS; CDR2 reads YYNGEE. V was cut by 0 bases and J by 5 bases, with 6 bases left in between. The CDR3 consists of 14 residues. CDR3 nucleotide sequence: TGTGCCAGCAGCGTAGCCACAGATAATTCACCCCTCCACTTT. It translates to CASSVATDNSPLHF.

This clone came up once. V gene TRBV4-3 combines with J gene TRBJ2-5; TRBD2 agrees at 10 bases. The junction had 5 bases not matched to a gene; V was cut back by 0 bases and J by 1 base. Germline V lookup: CDR1 LGHNA, CDR2 YSLEER. The CDR3 is 17 amino acids. The CDR3 is CASSQDNSGGVQETQYF. The CDR3 nucleotides read TGCGCCAGCAGCCAAGATAACAGCGGGGGGGTCCAAGAGACCCAGTACTTC.

The chain is built from TRBV21-1 and TRBJ1-5; the D call in the table, TRBD1, was not verified against the DNA. TRBV21-1 is annotated as a pseudogene. This CDR3 has 16 residues. The CDR3 region has the DNA TGTGCCAGCAGCCCAAAGGGGGCAGGGTGGAGGCAGCCCCAGCATTTT. This translates into CASSPKGAGWRQPQHF.